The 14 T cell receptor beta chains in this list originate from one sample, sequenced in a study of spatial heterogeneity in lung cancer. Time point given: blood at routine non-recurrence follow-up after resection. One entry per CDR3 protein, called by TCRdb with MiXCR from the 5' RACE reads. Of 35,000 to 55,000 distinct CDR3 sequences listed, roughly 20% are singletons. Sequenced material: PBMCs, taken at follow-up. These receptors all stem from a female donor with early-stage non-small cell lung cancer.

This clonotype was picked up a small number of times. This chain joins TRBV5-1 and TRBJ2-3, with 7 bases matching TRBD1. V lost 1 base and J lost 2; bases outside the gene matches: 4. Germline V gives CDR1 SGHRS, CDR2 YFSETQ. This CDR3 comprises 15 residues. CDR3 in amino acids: CASSLQQGNTDTQYF. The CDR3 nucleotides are TGCGCCAGCAGCTTGCAACAGGGGAACACAGATACGCAGTATTTT.

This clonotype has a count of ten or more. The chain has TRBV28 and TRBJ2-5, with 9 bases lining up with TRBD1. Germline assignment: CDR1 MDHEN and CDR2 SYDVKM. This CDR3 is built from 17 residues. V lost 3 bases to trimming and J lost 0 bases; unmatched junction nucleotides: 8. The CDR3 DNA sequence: TGTGCCAGCAGTTTTTCGTGGACAGGGGCCGACCAAGAGACCCAGTACTTC. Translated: CASSFSWTGADQETQYF.

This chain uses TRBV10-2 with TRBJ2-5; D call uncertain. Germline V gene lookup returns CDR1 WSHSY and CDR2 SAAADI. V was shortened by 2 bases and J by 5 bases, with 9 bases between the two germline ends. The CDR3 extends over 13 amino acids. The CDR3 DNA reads TGCGCCAGCAGTGAGCCTAGTGCGGAGACCCAGTACTTC. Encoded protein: CASSEPSAETQYF.

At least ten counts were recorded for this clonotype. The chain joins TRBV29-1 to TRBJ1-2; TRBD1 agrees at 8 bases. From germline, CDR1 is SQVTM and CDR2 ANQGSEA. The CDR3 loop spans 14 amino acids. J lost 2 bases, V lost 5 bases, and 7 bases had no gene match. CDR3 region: CSVMDRAGNYGYTF. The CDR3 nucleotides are TGCAGCGTTATGGACAGGGCTGGGAACTATGGCTACACCTTC.

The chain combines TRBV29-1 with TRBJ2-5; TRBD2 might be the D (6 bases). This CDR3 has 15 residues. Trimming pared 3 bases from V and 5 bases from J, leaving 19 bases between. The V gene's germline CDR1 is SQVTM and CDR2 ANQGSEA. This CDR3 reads CSVDRLVGSWETQYF. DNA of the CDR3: TGCAGCGTTGATCGACTAGTGGGGAGCTGGGAGACCCAGTACTTC.

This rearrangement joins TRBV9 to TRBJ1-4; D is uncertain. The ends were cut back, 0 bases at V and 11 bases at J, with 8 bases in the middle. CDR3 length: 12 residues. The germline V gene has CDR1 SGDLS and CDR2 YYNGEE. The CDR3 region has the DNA TGTGCCAGCAGCGTAGACGCTTGGAAACTGTTTTTT. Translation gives CASSVDAWKLFF.

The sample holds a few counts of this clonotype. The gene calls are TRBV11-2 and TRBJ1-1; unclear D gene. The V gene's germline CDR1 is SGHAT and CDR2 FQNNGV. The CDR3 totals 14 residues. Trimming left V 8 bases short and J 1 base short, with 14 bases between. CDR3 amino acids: CASSWGSQNTEAFF. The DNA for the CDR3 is TGTGCCAGCTCCTGGGGAAGTCAGAACACTGAAGCTTTCTTT.

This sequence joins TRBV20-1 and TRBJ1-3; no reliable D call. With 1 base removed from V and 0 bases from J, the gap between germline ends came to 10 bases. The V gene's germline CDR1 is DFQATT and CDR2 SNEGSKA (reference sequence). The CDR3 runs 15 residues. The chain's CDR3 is CSARAARDSGNTIYF. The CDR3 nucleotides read TGCAGTGCTAGAGCCGCGAGGGACTCTGGAAACACCATATATTTT.

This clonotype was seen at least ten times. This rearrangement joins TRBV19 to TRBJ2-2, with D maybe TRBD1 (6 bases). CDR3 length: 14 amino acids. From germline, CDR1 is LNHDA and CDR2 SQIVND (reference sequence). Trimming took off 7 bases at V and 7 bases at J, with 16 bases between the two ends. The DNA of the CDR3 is TGTGCCAGTACTACAGGGTTACGAGACGGGGAGCTGTTTTTT. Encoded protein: CASTTGLRDGELFF.

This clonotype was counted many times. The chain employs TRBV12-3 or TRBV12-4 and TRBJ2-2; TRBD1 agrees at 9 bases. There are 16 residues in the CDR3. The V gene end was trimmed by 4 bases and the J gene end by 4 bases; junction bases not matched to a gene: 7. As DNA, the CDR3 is TGTGCCAGCAGTTCCGGGACAGGGAGCTTCACCGGGGAGCTGTTTTTT. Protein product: CASSSGTGSFTGELFF.

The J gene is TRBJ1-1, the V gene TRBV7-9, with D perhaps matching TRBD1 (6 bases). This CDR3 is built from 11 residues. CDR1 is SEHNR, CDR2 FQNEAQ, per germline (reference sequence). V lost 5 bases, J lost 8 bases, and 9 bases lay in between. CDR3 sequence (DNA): TGTGCCAGCAGCACGGACAGAGAAGCTTTCTTT. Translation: CASSTDREAFF. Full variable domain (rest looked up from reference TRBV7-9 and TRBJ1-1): DTGVSQNPRHKITKRGQNVTFRCDPISEHNRLYWYRQTLGQGPEFLTYFQNEAQLEKSRLLSDRFSAERPKGSFSTLEIQRTEQGDSAMYLCASSTDREAFFGQGTRLTVV.

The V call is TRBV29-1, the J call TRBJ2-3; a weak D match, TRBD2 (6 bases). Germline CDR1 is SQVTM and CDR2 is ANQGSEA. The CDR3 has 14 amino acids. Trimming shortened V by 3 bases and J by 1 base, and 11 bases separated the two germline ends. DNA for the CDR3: TGCAGCGTTGATCTCGGGGGAGGCACAGATACGCAGTATTTT. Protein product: CSVDLGGGTDTQYF.

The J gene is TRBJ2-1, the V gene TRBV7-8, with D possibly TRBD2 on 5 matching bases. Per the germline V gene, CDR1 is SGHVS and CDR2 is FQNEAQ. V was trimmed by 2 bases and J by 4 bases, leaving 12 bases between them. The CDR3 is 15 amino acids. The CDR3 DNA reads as TGTGCCAGCAGCTTACCGGGGAACAAATACAATGAGCAGTTCTTC. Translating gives CASSLPGNKYNEQFF.

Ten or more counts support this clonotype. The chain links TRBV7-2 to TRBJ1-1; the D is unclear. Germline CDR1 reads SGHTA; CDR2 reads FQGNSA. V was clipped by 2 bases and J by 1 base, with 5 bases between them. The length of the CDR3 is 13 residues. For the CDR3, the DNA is TGTGCCAGCAGCTTATATGCGAACACTGAAGCTTTCTTT. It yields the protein CASSLYANTEAFF.